Below are 27 T cell receptor beta chains sequenced from a single sample in a study of blood T cells in healthy people across ages. For the second PCR, which ran for about 7 to 11 cycles, a sample-barcoded 5' primer and a J-beta primer mix were used. TCRdb independently ran MiXCR on the 5' RACE reads; one entry per CDR3 protein. The table records 1.5 million to 2 million distinct CDR3 sequences, 34% of them present only once. The sequenced sample consisted of blood. These receptors all stem from a woman in her thirties in good health.

The chain recombines TRBV7-9 with TRBJ1-2; no clear D. The CDR3 consists of 11 residues. With 3 bases removed from V and 6 bases from J, the gap between germline ends came to 5 bases. Germline values: CDR1 SEHNR, CDR2 FQNEAQ (reference sequence). The CDR3 protein is CASSFSHGYTF. The CDR3 DNA reads TGTGCCAGCAGCTTTTCCCATGGCTACACCTTC.

To note about this clonotype: Germline and junction disagree at one end, which may indicate a read error. The chain combines TRBV15 with TRBJ2-5, with a weak D call TRBD1 (6 bases). Germline assignment: CDR1 LNHNV and CDR2 YYDKDF (reference sequence). This CDR3 comprises 14 residues. In nucleotides, the CDR3 is TGTACCACCAGCCGGGACACCCAACAAGAGACCCAGTACTTC. Protein product: CTTSRDTQQETQYF.

This clonotype was seen more than once but under ten times. V usage is TRBV29-1 and J usage is TRBJ2-7; D tentatively fits TRBD1 or TRBD2 (6 bases each). Trimming removed 7 bases from V and 0 bases from J, with 19 bases in between. The CDR3 runs 15 residues. Germline lookup yields CDR1 SQVTM and CDR2 ANQGSEA. The CDR3 protein is CSALRGGGGSYEQYF. In DNA, the CDR3 is TGCAGCGCTCTCCGAGGGGGAGGAGGCTCCTACGAGCAGTACTTC.

This clonotype was detected once. V usage is TRBV27 and J usage is TRBJ1-6; D perhaps matches TRBD1 (6 bases). Per the germline V gene, CDR1 is MNHEY and CDR2 is SMNVEV (reference sequence). V was shortened by 5 bases and J by 4 bases, with 9 bases between the two germline ends. The CDR3 totals 14 residues. The CDR3 protein is CASSKGVYNSPLHF. In nucleotides, the CDR3 is TGTGCCAGCAGTAAGGGGGTTTATAATTCACCCCTCCACTTT.

This clonotype was counted a single time. This chain links TRBV20-1 with TRBJ1-5; perhaps TRBD1 as D (5 bases). Germline V gives CDR1 DFQATT, CDR2 SNEGSKA (reference sequence). V lost 5 bases and J 4 bases, leaving 15 bases between the germline ends. The CDR3 has 14 residues. The CDR3, as DNA: TGCAGTGCTCCCGGGGCAGGCTTAAATCAGCCCCAGCATTTT. Translation gives CSAPGAGLNQPQHF.

This clonotype was seen more than once but under ten times. The chain recombines TRBV7-2 with TRBJ1-2; 7 bases are a match to TRBD1. CDR3 length: 17 amino acids. Germline V gives CDR1 SGHTA, CDR2 FQGNSA. The V gene end was trimmed by 6 bases and the J gene end by 4 bases; junction bases not matched to a gene: 17. CDR3 residues: CASRPGGSSLNVYGYTF. DNA of the CDR3: TGTGCCAGCAGGCCAGGGGGGAGTTCCCTTAATGTCTATGGCTACACCTTC.

The CDR3 sequence is CASSLEDRGRYTF. The CDR3 coding sequence is TGTGCCAGCAGCTTAGAGGACAGGGGTCGCTACACCTTC. The chain links TRBV7-2 to TRBJ1-2; 9 nucleotides align to TRBD1. V lost 1 base to trimming and J lost 9 bases; unmatched junction nucleotides: 3. The CDR3 is 13 residues long. The germline V gene has CDR1 SGHTA and CDR2 FQGNSA.

J is TRBJ2-7 and V is TRBV18, with D possibly TRBD1 on 6 matching bases. V dropped 6 bases and J dropped 0 bases, with 18 bases sitting between them. The CDR3 covers 16 residues. In germline, CDR1 is KGHSH, CDR2 LQKENI. Here the CDR3 DNA reads TGTGCCAGCTCGCCCGGGACACTATCTTTCTCCTACGAGCAGTACTTC. It codes for CASSPGTLSFSYEQYF.

This rearrangement joins TRBV4-1 to TRBJ2-1; no firm D call. Germline CDR1 reads MGHRA; CDR2 reads YSYEKL. V was clipped by 0 bases and J by 3 bases, with 6 bases between them. The CDR3 extends over 14 amino acids. This CDR3 reads CASSQETYYNEQFF. Here the CDR3 DNA reads TGCGCCAGCAGCCAAGAGACGTACTACAATGAGCAGTTCTTC.

This clonotype was recorded a few times. The J gene is TRBJ2-3, the V gene TRBV3-1; 8 positions match TRBD2. Looked up from germline, CDR1 is LGHDT and CDR2 is YNNKEL (reference sequence). The CDR3 length is 18 residues. The J segment lost 2 bases and the V segment lost 0 bases, leaving 10 bases of the junction unmatched. In DNA form, the CDR3 reads TGTGCCAGCAGCCAAGATCGGCGGCGGGGGGAAGTCACAGATACGCAGTATTTT. This codes for CASSQDRRRGEVTDTQYF.

The V and J genes are TRBV30 and TRBJ2-1; D tentatively fits TRBD1 or TRBD2 (5 bases each). Looked up from germline, CDR1 is GTSNPN and CDR2 is SVGIG (reference sequence). The CDR3 is 14 amino acids. With 5 bases removed from V and 9 bases from J, the gap between germline ends came to 20 bases. CDR3 region: CAWGRSYGASEQFF. The CDR3 bases are TGTGCCTGGGGACGATCCTACGGGGCGAGTGAGCAGTTCTTC.

V usage is TRBV11-2 and J usage is TRBJ2-5; 7 positions agree with TRBD1. The J call may be wrong; the DNA end is better matched by TRBJ2-7. This CDR3 contains 18 residues. Germline values: CDR1 SGHAT, CDR2 FQNNGV. The CDR3 here is CASSFPRQGRATTYEQYF. The CDR3 nucleotides read TGTGCCAGCAGCTTCCCACGACAGGGCCGGGCTACTACCTACGAGCAGTACTTC.

V is TRBV3-1 and J is TRBJ2-3; 8 bases align to TRBD2. Trimming removed 4 bases from V and 4 bases from J; junction bases left unmatched: 19. Germline values: CDR1 LGHDT, CDR2 YNNKEL (reference sequence). The CDR3 totals 19 residues. This chain's CDR3 is CASSPTGTRPEVGADTQYF. The CDR3 nucleotides read TGTGCCAGCAGCCCCACGGGGACTAGACCTGAGGTTGGTGCAGATACGCAGTATTTT.

The genes are TRBV15 and TRBJ2-2; 9 bases agree with TRBD1. CDR3 length: 17 amino acids. Trimming at V came to 0 bases and at J to 4 bases, leaving 6 bases not matched to a gene. From germline, CDR1 is LNHNV and CDR2 YYDKDF (reference sequence). The CDR3 nucleotides read TGTGCCACCAGCAGAGAACTGGGGACAGGGCGCACCGGGGAGCTGTTTTTT. Its translation: CATSRELGTGRTGELFF.

J is TRBJ2-1 and V is TRBV12-5, with TRBD1 matching over 7 bases. Trimming at V came to 1 base and at J to 6 bases, leaving 0 bases not matched to a gene. From germline, CDR1 is LGHNT and CDR2 FRNRAP. This CDR3 contains 13 residues. CDR3 region: CASGLGQGNEQFF. The CDR3 DNA reads TGTGCTAGTGGTTTGGGACAGGGCAATGAGCAGTTCTTC.

This clonotype was observed a few times. The rearrangement links TRBV12-3 or TRBV12-4 to TRBJ1-2, with TRBD1 matching 9 bases. The V gene end was trimmed by 5 bases and the J gene end by 8 bases; junction bases not matched to a gene: 9. CDR3 length equals 14 residues. The CDR3, as DNA: TGTGCCAGCAGTGCCAGACAGGGGGTCTCGGGCTACACCTTC. Translation: CASSARQGVSGYTF.

For this clonotype: Given a much more abundant clone one base away, this may be a read error. The CDR3 bases are TGCGCCAGCAGCCCGGAACAGCCCTACTACGAGCAGTACTTC. This gives the protein CASSPEQPYYEQYF. The rearrangement links TRBV4-1 to TRBJ2-7; no definite D call. The germline CDR1 and CDR2 sequences are MGHRA and YSYEKL. The CDR3 is made up of 14 amino acids. V was pared by 4 bases and J by 3 bases, with 13 bases between.

A few counts support this clonotype. The chain recombines TRBV7-2 with TRBJ2-1; D is perhaps TRBD1 (5 bases). The CDR3 runs to 14 residues. CDR1 and CDR2 (germline): SGHTA, FQGNSA. The V gene lost 1 base and the J gene lost 6 bases, with 10 bases spanning the gap. This CDR3 reads CASSLVVRANEQFF. DNA for the CDR3: TGTGCCAGCAGCTTAGTCGTCAGGGCCAATGAGCAGTTCTTC.

About this clonotype itself: Likely a read error: the CDR3 ends without its conserved phenylalanine or tryptophan. The chain joins TRBV20-1 to TRBJ2-3; D remains unclear. Germline CDR1 and CDR2: DFQATT and SNEGSKA (reference sequence). The CDR3 runs to 12 residues. Trimming took 3 bases from V and 6 from J, leaving 10 bases between them. Here the CDR3 reads CSASTLGDTQYC. CDR3 nucleotides: TGCAGTGCTAGTACCCTGGGGGATACGCAGTATTGT.

This clonotype was seen more than once but under ten times. J is TRBJ2-3 and V is TRBV6-6; D unresolved. CDR3 length: 12 amino acids. In germline, CDR1 is MNHNY, CDR2 SVGAGI (reference sequence). V was clipped by 6 bases and J by 9 bases, with 13 bases between them. The CDR3 here is CASSAQVETQYF. In nucleotides, the CDR3 is TGTGCCAGCAGCGCCCAGGTAGAGACGCAGTATTTT.

V usage is TRBV5-5 and J usage is TRBJ2-6; D unresolved. Trimming pared 0 bases from V and 1 base from J, leaving 23 bases between. Germline values: CDR1 SGHKS, CDR2 YYEKEE (reference sequence). This CDR3 has 21 amino acids. CDR3 in amino acids: CASSLARVTTTPRSGANVLTF. CDR3 nucleotide sequence: TGTGCCAGCAGCTTGGCCCGGGTTACAACGACCCCCCGATCTGGGGCCAACGTCCTGACTTTC. Full variable domain (remainder filled in from reference TRBV5-5 and TRBJ2-6): DAGVTQSPTHLIKTRGQQVTLRCSPISGHKSVSWYQQVLGQGPQFIFQYYEKEERGRGNFPDRFSARQFPNYSSELNVNALLLGDSALYLCASSLARVTTTPRSGANVLTFGAGSRLTVL.

The chain joins TRBV3-1 to TRBJ2-3; perhaps D is TRBD1 or TRBD2 (6 bases each). From germline, CDR1 is LGHDT and CDR2 YNNKEL (reference sequence). The CDR3 extends over 16 amino acids. The ends were cut back, 3 bases at V and 3 bases at J, with 16 bases in the middle. CDR3 amino acids: CASSHPGRDITDTQYF. CDR3 coding DNA: TGTGCCAGCAGCCACCCGGGGCGGGACATTACAGATACGCAGTATTTT.

This clonotype was seen a few times. This sequence joins TRBV20-1 and TRBJ1-5; D is uncertain. Germline V gene lookup returns CDR1 DFQATT and CDR2 SNEGSKA (reference sequence). This CDR3 is built from 12 residues. V was cut by 3 bases and J by 4 bases, with 7 bases left in between. CDR3 sequence reads: CSASRPNQPQHF. The CDR3 DNA reads as TGCAGTGCTAGTCGCCCGAATCAGCCCCAGCATTTT.

This clonotype was seen a handful of times. The genes are TRBV2 and TRBJ2-7; 12 bases map to TRBD2. The junction had 7 bases not matched to a gene; V was cut back by 6 bases and J by 7 bases. This CDR3 contains 14 residues. CDR1 and CDR2 (germline): SNHLY, FYNNEI. The CDR3 spells CASRGGLAGIEQYF. DNA for the CDR3: TGTGCCAGCAGGGGAGGACTAGCGGGAATTGAGCAGTACTTC.

J is TRBJ2-7 and V is TRBV28; the match to TRBD2 covers 14 bases. This CDR3 spans 17 amino acids. Germline CDR1 MDHEN, CDR2 SYDVKM. V was pared by 5 bases and J by 9 bases, with 15 bases of the junction left unmatched. The CDR3 region has the DNA TGTGCCAGCAGTATTTCGGGACTAGCGGGAGCCCCTTATGGGCAGTACTTC. Translating gives CASSISGLAGAPYGQYF.

The rearrangement joins TRBV27 to TRBJ2-3; D is uncertain. CDR1 and CDR2 from the germline V gene are MNHEY and SMNVEV (reference sequence). This CDR3 is 13 amino acids long. V dropped 4 bases and J dropped 6 bases, with 11 bases sitting between them. CDR3: CASSSRTSDTQYF. The CDR3 coding sequence is TGTGCCAGCAGTTCCCGGACCTCGGATACGCAGTATTTT.

V and J are TRBV20-1 and TRBJ2-1, with 9 bases identical to TRBD2. Germline V gene data show CDR1 as DFQATT and CDR2 as SNEGSKA (reference sequence). V lost 6 bases, J lost 8 bases, and 11 bases stayed unmatched. The CDR3 totals 14 residues. The CDR3 loop is CSAQTLAGSHEQFF. CDR3 in DNA: TGCAGTGCCCAAACCCTAGCGGGGAGCCATGAGCAGTTCTTC.